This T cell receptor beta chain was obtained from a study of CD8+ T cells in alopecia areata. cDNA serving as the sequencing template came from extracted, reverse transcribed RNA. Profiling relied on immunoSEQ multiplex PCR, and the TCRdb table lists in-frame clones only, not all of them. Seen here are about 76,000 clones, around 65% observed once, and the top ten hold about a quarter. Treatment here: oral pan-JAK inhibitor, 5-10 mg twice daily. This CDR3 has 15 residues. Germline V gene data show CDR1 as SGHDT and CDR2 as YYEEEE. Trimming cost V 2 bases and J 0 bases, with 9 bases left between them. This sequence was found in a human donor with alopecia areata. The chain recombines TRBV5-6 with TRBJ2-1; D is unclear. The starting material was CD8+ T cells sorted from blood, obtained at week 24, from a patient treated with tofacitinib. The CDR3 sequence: CASSFSSSSYNEQFF. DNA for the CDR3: TGTGCCAGCAGCTTTAGCAGTAGCTCCTACAATGAGCAGTTCTTC.